The source of this TCR beta chain is a study of blood T cell repertoires in COVID-19. Overall study: Sites across the United States, Italy and Spain contributed samples from acute and convalescent COVID-19.

Per the original methods: Reference gene primers were amplified, and this amplification served to estimate nucleated cell counts. Data came from immunoSEQ multiplex PCR; TCRdb stores just in-frame clones and leaves some out. V and J calls and clone size follow that table, whereas D and trimming were derived from the DNA. Of about 140,000 clones in the sample, about 70% were seen once. The length of the CDR3 is 15 residues. Germline V gives CDR1 SGHTS, CDR2 YDEGEE. With 4 bases removed from V and 1 base from J, the gap between germline ends came to 11 bases. This TCR came from an elderly man with acute or convalescent COVID-19. The chain is built from TRBV5-8 and TRBJ1-4; possible D gene TRBD1, 5 bases. The sequencing input was peripheral blood. The CDR3 reads CASSKGRGTNEKLFF. CDR3 in DNA: TGTGCCAGCAGCAAGGGGAGGGGAACTAATGAAAAACTGTTTTTT.